This TCR beta chain was recovered during a study of T cells after yellow fever vaccination. Whole-study findings and limits: Weaker overall was a secondary response that nonetheless peaked faster, on day 5 versus 15. Most clones from primary vaccination were detected again post-booster (approximately 96% CD4, about 85% CD8).

Germline CDR1 MNHNS, CDR2 SASEGT. The CDR3 is made up of 16 amino acids. V dropped 2 bases and J dropped 2 bases, with 12 bases sitting between them. The authors made TCR cDNA by 5'RACE template switching, adding a universal primer site and UMIs. MiXCR, applied by TCRdb to the 5' RACE reads, yields one record per CDR3 protein. The data hold roughly 320,000 distinct CDR3 sequences, with about 10% observed a single time. This clonotype has at least ten counts. Its antigen is undetermined. V gene TRBV6-1 combines with J gene TRBJ2-2, with D uncertain. This clonotype was obtained from a young man who received the YFV17D yellow fever vaccine. Sequencing was performed on CD4+ T cells sorted from PBMCs, taken 45 days after the yellow fever booster vaccination. CDR3 sequence reads: CASSEYISGNTGELFF. CDR3 nucleotide sequence: TGTGCCAGCAGTGAATACATCTCTGGTAACACCGGGGAGCTGTTTTTT.